This TCR beta chain was sequenced in a study of blood T cell repertoires in COVID-19. Repertoires were generated with immunoSEQ multiplex PCR, while TCRdb's copy carries only in-frame clones and drops some. This sample has 250,000 to 350,000 clones, with around nine tenths found just once. The germline gives CDR1 SGHRS, CDR2 YFSETQ. Deletions cut 1 base from V and 2 bases from J, with 13 bases between. The CDR3 is 15 amino acids. Participant reports of clinical history set cohort assignment. Within the 2 weeks before study entry, each person in the exposed group met a COVID-19 case. This rearrangement joins TRBV5-1 to TRBJ2-7, with a weak D call TRBD1 (5 bases). This clonotype was sampled from a woman in her 50s who had been exposed to COVID-19. Sequenced: PBMCs or T cells enriched from blood (not recorded which). CDR3: CASSLRPSGTYEQYF. The CDR3 DNA reads TGCGCCAGCAGCTTGAGACCGTCAGGGACCTACGAGCAGTACTTC.